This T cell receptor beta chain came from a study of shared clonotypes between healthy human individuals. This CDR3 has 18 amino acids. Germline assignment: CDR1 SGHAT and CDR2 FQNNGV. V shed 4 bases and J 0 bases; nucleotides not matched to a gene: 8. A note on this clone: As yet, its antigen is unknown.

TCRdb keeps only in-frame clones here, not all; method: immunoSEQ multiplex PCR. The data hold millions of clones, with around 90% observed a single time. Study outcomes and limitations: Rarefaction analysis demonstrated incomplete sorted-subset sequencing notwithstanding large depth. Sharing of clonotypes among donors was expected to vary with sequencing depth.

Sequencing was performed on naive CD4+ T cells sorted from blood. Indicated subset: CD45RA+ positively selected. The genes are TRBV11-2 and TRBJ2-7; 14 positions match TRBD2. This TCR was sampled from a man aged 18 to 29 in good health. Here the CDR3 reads CASSWTSGGSGSSYEQYF. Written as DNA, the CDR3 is TGTGCCAGCAGCTGGACTAGCGGGGGGTCTGGGAGCTCCTACGAGCAGTACTTC.